The 18 T cell receptor beta chains below were found in one sample sequenced in a study of cytomegalovirus exposure and HLA in healthy donors. PCR used 60 Vbeta primers and 13 Jbeta primers. Here immunoSEQ multiplex PCR was the method, and the copy in TCRdb shows in-frame clones only, minus some. Of some 210,000 clones listed, over 60% are singletons. Material: PBMCs. Receptors were obtained from a woman in her 30s in good health and CMV-seropositive.

The J gene is TRBJ2-2, the V gene TRBV7-9; 9 nucleotides align to TRBD2. The germline CDR1 and CDR2 sequences are SEHNR and FQNEAQ (reference sequence). V shed 4 bases, J shed 7 bases, and the junction held 10 bases outside the gene matches. This CDR3 is 16 amino acids long. CDR3 nucleotides: TGTGCCAGCAGCTCCCCACAGCGGGAGGAGAGCGGGGAGCTGTTTTTT. Its translation is CASSSPQREESGELFF.

This clone was recorded once. This rearrangement joins TRBV7-2 to TRBJ2-3; 9 nucleotides align to TRBD2. The CDR3 is made up of 15 amino acids. CDR1 is SGHTA and CDR2 is FQGNSA in the germline V gene. V shed 5 bases and J 4 bases; nucleotides not matched to a gene: 7. The CDR3 DNA reads TGTGCCAGCAGCCCCCCGGGACTAGCTCCAGATACGCAGTATTTT. Protein: CASSPPGLAPDTQYF.

This chain connects TRBV6-6 to TRBJ2-3; unclear D gene. CDR1 and CDR2 from the germline V gene are MNHNY and SVGAGI (reference sequence). The V end lost 6 bases, the J end lost 0 bases, and 16 bases lay between the germline ends. The CDR3 runs 16 residues. In nucleotides, the CDR3 is TGTGCCAGCAGCCCCCCCACATACCGAAGCACAGATACGCAGTATTTT. Amino acids: CASSPPTYRSTDTQYF.

The gene calls are TRBV5-1 and TRBJ2-7; D remains unclear. Trimming removed 2 bases from V and 7 bases from J, with 10 bases in between. Germline V lookup: CDR1 SGHRS, CDR2 YFSETQ. This CDR3 contains 12 residues. The CDR3 DNA follows: TGCGCCAGCAGCTTAACACCGCGGGAGCAGTACTTC. It codes for CASSLTPREQYF.

The chain links TRBV2 to TRBJ1-2; D not resolved. The CDR3 has 14 amino acids. The germline gives CDR1 SNHLY, CDR2 FYNNEI. V lost 10 bases, J lost 1 base, and 16 bases lay in between. The CDR3 DNA reads as TGTGCCATTCCGCGGGCAGGATTTAACTATGGCTACACCTTC. Encoded protein: CAIPRAGFNYGYTF.

The V call is TRBV11-2, the J call TRBJ1-2; TRBD1 matches 7 bases. Germline V gives CDR1 SGHAT, CDR2 FQNNGV. Losses at the gene ends were 9 bases for V and 8 bases for J; bases not matched to a gene: 9. This CDR3 is 12 amino acids long. The CDR3 region is CASGATGNGYTF. In nucleotides, the CDR3 is TGTGCCAGTGGGGCGACAGGGAACGGCTACACCTTC.

This rearrangement joins TRBV7-3 to TRBJ2-2; 7 bases fit TRBD1. Germline values: CDR1 SGHTA, CDR2 FQGTGA. J lost 1 base, V lost 5 bases, and 7 bases had no gene match. The CDR3 is 16 amino acids. DNA for the CDR3: TGTGCCAGCAGCCGAGGGGGCAAGCAGAACACCGGGGAGCTGTTTTTT. Its translation: CASSRGGKQNTGELFF.

J is TRBJ1-5 and V is TRBV2; D remains ambiguous. Trimming removed 2 bases at V and 7 bases at J, with 12 bases between. CDR3 length equals 14 residues. Germline lookup yields CDR1 SNHLY and CDR2 FYNNEI. The DNA for the CDR3 is TGTGCCAGCAGTGAAAATAGACACTTACAGCCCCAGCATTTT. This gives the protein CASSENRHLQPQHF. Full variable domain (rest looked up from reference TRBV2 and TRBJ1-5): EPEVTQTPSHQVTQMGQEVILRCVPISNHLYFYWYRQILGQKVEFLVSFYNNEISEKSEIFDDQFSVERPDGSNFTLKIRSTKLEDSAMYFCASSENRHLQPQHFGDGTRLSIL.

This clone has a handful of counts. The J gene is TRBJ1-2, the V gene TRBV28; D may be TRBD1 (6 bases). The CDR3 consists of 12 residues. V dropped 5 bases and J dropped 4 bases, with 8 bases sitting between them. Germline values: CDR1 MDHEN, CDR2 SYDVKM. The CDR3: CASSTGTYGYTF. In DNA form, the CDR3 reads TGTGCCAGCAGTACAGGGACCTATGGCTACACCTTC.

This clone turned up a few times. The CDR3 reads CASSPFGQSKNEKLFF. DNA of the CDR3: TGTGCCAGCTCACCATTTGGGCAGAGCAAGAATGAAAAACTGTTTTTT. This rearrangement joins TRBV18 to TRBJ1-4; D uncertain. The CDR3 sequence is 16 residues long. The V end was cut by 2 bases, the J end by 5 bases, with 15 bases between. In germline, CDR1 is KGHSH, CDR2 LQKENI. Variable domain in full (rest from reference TRBV18 and TRBJ1-4): NAGVMQNPRHLVRRRGQEARLRCSPMKGHSHVYWYRQLPEEGLKFMVYLQKENIIDESGMPKERFSAEFPKEGPSILRIQQVVRGDSAAYFCASSPFGQSKNEKLFFGSGTQLSVL.

This chain connects TRBV4-2 to TRBJ1-3, with TRBD1 identical over 10 bases. The ends lost 1 base at V and 0 bases at J; junction bases unmatched: 6. Germline CDR1 reads LGHNA; CDR2 reads YNFKEQ. The CDR3 contains 18 residues. This CDR3 is CASSQVRTGGSSGNTIYF. CDR3 DNA sequence: TGTGCCAGCAGCCAAGTGAGGACAGGGGGGAGCTCTGGAAACACCATATATTTT.

This clone was detected a few times. This chain connects TRBV18 to TRBJ1-1; TRBD1 agrees at 8 bases. The V gene end was trimmed by 3 bases and the J gene end by 5 bases; junction bases not matched to a gene: 5. The germline CDR1 and CDR2 sequences are KGHSH and LQKENI. The CDR3 spans 14 residues. This chain's CDR3 is CASSPLDRDTEAFF. DNA for the CDR3: TGTGCCAGCTCACCCTTGGACAGGGATACTGAAGCTTTCTTT.

The CDR3 DNA reads as TGCGCCAGCAGAGAAAGCGGGGGGGGAGAGACCCAGTACTTC. Amino acid sequence: CASRESGGGETQYF. The rearrangement joins TRBV10-2 to TRBJ2-5; 10 positions match TRBD2. The CDR3 length is 14 residues. The germline V gene encodes CDR1 WSHSY and CDR2 SAAADI. The J segment lost 4 bases and the V segment lost 6 bases, leaving 5 bases of the junction unmatched.

The chain links TRBV25-1 to TRBJ1-4; 8 nucleotides agree with TRBD1. With 2 bases clipped from V and 7 bases from J, the junction kept 12 bases outside the gene matches. The CDR3 totals 17 residues. CDR1 and CDR2 (germline): MGHDK, SYGVNS. The CDR3 DNA reads TGTGCCAGCAGTGAACTGGGGCAGGGGGCCGGGAGTGAAAAACTGTTTTTT. Encoded protein: CASSELGQGAGSEKLFF.

The gene calls are TRBV5-1 and TRBJ1-4; D is ambiguous. V lost 2 bases and J 0 bases, leaving 8 bases between the germline ends. The CDR3 runs 15 residues. CDR1 is SGHRS, CDR2 YFSETQ, per germline. DNA of the CDR3: TGCGCCAGCAGCTTAGGACTTGCAACTAATGAAAAACTGTTTTTT. It encodes CASSLGLATNEKLFF.

The rearrangement joins TRBV9 to TRBJ2-7; D is unresolved. The V gene's germline CDR1 is SGDLS and CDR2 YYNGEE. The V end lost 4 bases, the J end lost 3 bases, and 11 bases lay between the germline ends. This CDR3 contains 13 residues. CDR3 region: CASSPRPNYEQYF. CDR3 bases: TGTGCCAGCAGCCCGCGGCCCAACTACGAGCAGTACTTC.

The chain links TRBV30 to TRBJ2-7; tentative D call: TRBD2 (6 bases). From germline, CDR1 is GTSNPN and CDR2 SVGIG (reference sequence). V was clipped by 5 bases and J by 3 bases, with 8 bases between them. The CDR3 contains 11 residues. The CDR3 reads CAWRDFYEQYF. CDR3 nucleotides: TGTGCCTGGCGGGACTTCTACGAGCAGTACTTC.

V and J are TRBV18 and TRBJ2-7; TRBD1 aligns across 11 bases. The V segment lost 3 bases and the J segment 5 bases; nucleotides outside the gene matches: 9. CDR3 length equals 16 residues. Germline V gene sequence: CDR1 KGHSH, CDR2 LQKENI. The CDR3 loop is CASSPLGQGAPNEQYF. In nucleotides, the CDR3 is TGTGCCAGCTCACCCCTTGGACAGGGGGCGCCGAACGAGCAGTACTTC.